The T cell receptor beta chain under discussion was sequenced for a study of OX40 agonist ivuxolimab in advanced cancers. Some background on the complete study: Ivuxolimab was a fully human IgG2 agonistic monoclonal antibody targeting the costimulatory receptor OX40 (CD134). Intravenous ivuxolimab was administered to patients every 2 weeks at six dose levels: 0.01, 0.1, 0.3, 1.5, 3 and 10 mg/kg. Among the 52 dose-escalation patients, around 20 had hepatocellular carcinoma, roughly 15 melanoma, 9 renal cell carcinoma and 9 head and neck cancer. In the dose-escalation cohort, more than 75% of patients were male, and the mean age was roughly 60 years, with a range of about 23 to 80. Patients were allowed to have had prior anti-PD-1, anti-PD-L1 or anti-CTLA-4 therapy, and 40% of the dose-escalation patients had been treated with checkpoint inhibitors. Partial responses were achieved by three dose-escalation patients, of whom one had hepatocellular carcinoma and two had cutaneous melanoma. The purpose of peripheral TCRbeta sequencing was to test whether ivuxolimab changed TCR sequence diversity and led to clonal T-cell expansion. The paper reports the monotherapy dose-escalation portion (N of about 47 patients) of the phase I ivuxolimab trial.

Patients with a history of autoimmune disease or receiving systemic immunosuppression were excluded from the trial. In every dose cohort, peripheral blood was drawn for TCR sequencing at baseline, cycle 4 day 1, and cycle 7 day 1. The samples were drawn from a first-in-human, open-label, multicenter phase I dose-escalation trial of ivuxolimab. Adults with locally advanced or metastatic melanoma, renal cell, hepatocellular, or head and neck squamous cell carcinoma were enrolled in the trial. Before TCR sequencing, CD4+ and CD8+ T cells were separately sorted from peripheral blood. The germline V gene (reference sequence) sets CDR1 to LNHNV and CDR2 to YYDKDF. The CDR3 covers 15 residues, taking in both the cysteine and the phenylalanine. Just the 45-base CDR3 DNA is kept, in frame starting at base 1. Relative to germline, V is missing 1 base and J is missing 7 bases, with 5 bases of the junction outside any gene match.

For this clone: There is no known antigen for this receptor. The sample holds no much larger clone one base away, and base qualities are not on file.

Genomic DNA was extracted from sorted cells for sequencing of the TCRbeta CDR3 region. TCRbeta CDR3 regions were sequenced using the immunoSEQ Assay. Drawn from immuneACCESS, this table holds only the in-frame rearrangements with V and J called that TCRdb kept. Clones are partly lost; checked studies trace under half to an unresolved V gene and leave the rest unexplained. This sample comprises tens of thousands of clones, roughly 91% of them detected only once. In total, the top ten clones hold around 25% of the sample. Paper-wide results and their limitations: Clonal expansion of both CD4+ and CD8+ blood T cells was observed from baseline to week 6 at doses 0.1 to 3.0 mg/kg. On average, CD8+ T cells showed more expanded clones than CD4+ T cells after ivuxolimab. Low levels of normalized T-cell clonal expansion were also seen in some patients who did not respond. Antigen specificity was not determined for the clonally expanded peripheral T cells. Partial responders in the 0.1-3.0 mg/kg groups had among the lowest normalized peripheral clonal expansion, especially among CD8+ T cells.

The chain is made from TRBV15 and TRBJ1-4; the junction holds 8 bases that match TRBD1. The origin of this receptor is an adult with an advanced solid tumor such as melanoma, head and neck, liver or kidney cancer. The sequencing here drew on CD4+ or CD8+ T cells sorted from blood, taken in a trial of the OX40 agonist ivuxolimab. The CDR3 here reads CATSRGQGLVEKLFF. The DNA reads TGTGCCACCAGCAGAGGACAGGGGCTGGTTGAAAAACTGTTTTTT.